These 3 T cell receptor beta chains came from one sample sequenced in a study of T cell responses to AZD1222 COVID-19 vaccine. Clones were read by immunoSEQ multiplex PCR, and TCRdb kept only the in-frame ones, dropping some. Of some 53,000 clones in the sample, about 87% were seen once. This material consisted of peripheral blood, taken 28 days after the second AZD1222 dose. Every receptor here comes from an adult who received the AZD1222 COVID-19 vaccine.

CDR3 nucleotides: TGTGCCAGCAGCTCACGGGGCGGCTACCAAGAGACCCAGTACTTC. Translated, it gives CASSSRGGYQETQYF. The chain recombines TRBV11-2 with TRBJ2-5; tentatively, D is TRBD1 or TRBD2 (5 bases each). Looked up from germline, CDR1 is SGHAT and CDR2 is FQNNGV. V was cut by 4 bases and J by 0 bases, with 12 bases left in between. The length of the CDR3 is 15 residues.

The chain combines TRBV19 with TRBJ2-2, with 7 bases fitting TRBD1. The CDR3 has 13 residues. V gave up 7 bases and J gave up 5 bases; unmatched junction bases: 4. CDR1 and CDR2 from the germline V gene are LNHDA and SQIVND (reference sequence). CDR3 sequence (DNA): TGTGCCAGTACCCCGGACAGGACCGGGGAGCTGTTTTTT. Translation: CASTPDRTGELFF.

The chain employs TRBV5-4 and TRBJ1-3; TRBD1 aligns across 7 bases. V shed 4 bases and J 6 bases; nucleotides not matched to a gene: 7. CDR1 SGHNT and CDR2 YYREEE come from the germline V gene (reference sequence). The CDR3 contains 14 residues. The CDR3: CASSQTGVANTIYF. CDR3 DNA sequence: TGTGCCAGCAGCCAAACAGGGGTGGCAAACACCATATATTTT.